The present T cell receptor (beta chain) was sequenced within a study of T cells of healthy individuals. In its sample, this clonotype was seen many times. The J segment lost 4 bases and the V segment lost 5 bases, leaving 7 bases of the junction unmatched. The CDR3 spans 14 residues. Germline-derived CDR1 and CDR2 are MDHEN and SYDVKM. In TCRdb, the 5' RACE reads were re-called with MiXCR into one record per CDR3 protein. In the table there are some 82,000 distinct CDR3 sequences, 4% to 5.5% of which are singletons. The sequence was obtained from a female donor in good health. This sequence joins TRBV28 and TRBJ1-1; 7 positions agree with TRBD1. CDR3 sequence reads: CASSGGTAGTEAFF. CDR3 DNA sequence: TGTGCCAGCAGTGGAGGGACAGCTGGCACTGAAGCTTTCTTT. Full variable domain (missing parts from reference TRBV28 and TRBJ1-1): DVKVTQSSRYLVKRTGEKVFLECVQDMDHENMFWYRQDPGLGLRLIYFSYDVKMKEKGDIPEGYSVSREKKERFSLILESASTNQTSMYLCASSGGTAGTEAFFGQGTRLTVV.